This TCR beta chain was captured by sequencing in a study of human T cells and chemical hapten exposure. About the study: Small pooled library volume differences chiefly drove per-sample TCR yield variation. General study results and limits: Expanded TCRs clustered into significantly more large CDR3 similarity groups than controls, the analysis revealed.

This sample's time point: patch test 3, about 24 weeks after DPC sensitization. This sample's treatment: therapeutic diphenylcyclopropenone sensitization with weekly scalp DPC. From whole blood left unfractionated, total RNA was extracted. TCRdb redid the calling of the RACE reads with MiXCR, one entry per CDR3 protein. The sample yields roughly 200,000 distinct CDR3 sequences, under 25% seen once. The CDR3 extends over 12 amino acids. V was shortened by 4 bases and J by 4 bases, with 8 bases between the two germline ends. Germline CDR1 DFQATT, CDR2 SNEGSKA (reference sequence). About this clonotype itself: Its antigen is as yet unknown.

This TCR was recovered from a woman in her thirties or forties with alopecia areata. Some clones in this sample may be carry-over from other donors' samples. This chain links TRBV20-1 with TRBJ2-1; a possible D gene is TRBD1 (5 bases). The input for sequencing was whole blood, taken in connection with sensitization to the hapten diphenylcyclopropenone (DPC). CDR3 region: CSAKAGYNEQFF. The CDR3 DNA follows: TGCAGTGCTAAAGCAGGGTACAATGAGCAGTTCTTC.